A single sample gave rise to the 28 T cell receptor beta chains below, sequenced in a study of cytomegalovirus exposure and HLA in healthy donors. The PCR employed 60 Vbeta primers together with 13 Jbeta primers. The repertoire was sequenced with immunoSEQ multiplex PCR; TCRdb's copy has only in-frame clones and lacks some. Of 150,000 or so clones in the sample, around 80% were seen once. The sequenced sample consisted of PBMCs. The receptors originated from a woman aged 50 to 60 in good health and CMV-seropositive.

This clone was found a few times. The same CDR3 arises from other DNA sequences in this sample as well. The chain employs TRBV7-9 and TRBJ2-5; 9 nucleotides agree with TRBD2. The CDR3 contains 15 residues. Losses at the gene ends were 2 bases for V and 2 bases for J; bases not matched to a gene: 3. Germline V gene data show CDR1 as SEHNR and CDR2 as FQNEAQ (reference sequence). The CDR3 spells CASSLPTSGQETQYF. CDR3 bases: TGTGCCAGCAGCTTACCGACTAGCGGACAAGAGACCCAGTACTTC.

This clone occurred once. This rearrangement joins TRBV30 to TRBJ1-1; D is ambiguous. The germline V gene has CDR1 GTSNPN and CDR2 SVGIG (reference sequence). V was pared by 3 bases and J by 0 bases, with 8 bases between. CDR3 size: 13 residues. The CDR3: CAWRNTMNTEAFF. In DNA, the CDR3 is TGTGCCTGGAGAAACACGATGAACACTGAAGCTTTCTTT.

The rearrangement links TRBV4-1 to TRBJ2-7; 8 bases fit TRBD1. The CDR3 is 13 amino acids. In germline, CDR1 is MGHRA, CDR2 YSYEKL. The V segment lost 3 bases and the J segment 4 bases; nucleotides outside the gene matches: 2. The CDR3 reads CASSHGQGYEQYF. In nucleotides, the CDR3 is TGCGCCAGCAGCCACGGACAGGGTTACGAGCAGTACTTC.

The chain employs TRBV4-3 and TRBJ2-7; 8 bases match TRBD2. This CDR3 region has 17 residues. Germline V CDR1 and CDR2: LGHNA, YSLEER. J gave up 4 bases and V 0 bases, and 11 bases lay outside the gene matches. The CDR3 loop is CASSQDAGGGGNYEQYF. The CDR3 DNA sequence: TGCGCCAGCAGCCAAGATGCAGGAGGCGGGGGGAATTACGAGCAGTACTTC.

This chain joins TRBV27 and TRBJ1-2; TRBD1 agrees at 7 bases. Germline CDR1 is MNHEY and CDR2 is SMNVEV (reference sequence). The CDR3 is made up of 18 amino acids. V was pared by 4 bases and J by 3 bases, with 17 bases of the junction left unmatched. Here the CDR3 reads CASSSSYRGELYHYGYTF. The CDR3 DNA sequence: TGTGCCAGCAGTTCAAGCTACAGGGGTGAACTGTATCACTATGGCTACACCTTC.

V and J are TRBV9 and TRBJ2-7, with 10 bases aligning to TRBD2. The CDR3 is 15 residues long. Trimming at V came to 5 bases and at J to 6 bases, leaving 11 bases not matched to a gene. The germline V gene has CDR1 SGDLS and CDR2 YYNGEE. The CDR3 reads CASSPLAGVSAEQYF. CDR3 coding DNA: TGTGCCAGCAGTCCCCTAGCGGGAGTGTCTGCCGAGCAGTACTTC.

The gene calls are TRBV5-1 and TRBJ2-1; 8 bases match TRBD2. The CDR3 runs to 14 residues. CDR1 and CDR2 (germline): SGHRS, YFSETQ. J gave up 6 bases and V 0 bases, and 2 bases lay outside the gene matches. CDR3 region: CASSLELAGNEQFF. The DNA for the CDR3 is TGCGCCAGCAGCTTGGAGCTAGCGGGCAATGAGCAGTTCTTC. The full variable domain, its missing parts supplied by reference TRBV5-1 and TRBJ2-1, is KAGVTQTPRYLIKTRGQQVTLSCSPISGHRSVSWYQQTPGQGLQFLFEYFSETQRNKGNFPGRFSGRQFSNSRSEMNVSTLELGDSALYLCASSLELAGNEQFFGPGTRLTVL.

The chain couples TRBV12-5 to TRBJ2-3, with D tentatively TRBD1 (5 bases). CDR1 is LGHNT and CDR2 is FRNRAP in the germline V gene. CDR3 length: 12 amino acids. The V and J ends lost 6 bases and 3 bases respectively, with 7 bases between them. CDR3 in DNA: TGTGCTAGTGGCAGGGATACAGATACGCAGTATTTT. The encoded protein is CASGRDTDTQYF.

The chain combines TRBV7-2 with TRBJ2-1, with 8 positions matching TRBD2. The V and J ends lost 4 bases and 15 bases, in that order; junction bases with no gene match: 5. This CDR3 contains 11 residues. From germline, CDR1 is SGHTA and CDR2 FQGNSA. Here the CDR3 DNA reads TGTGCCAGCAGCTCCGGGACTAGTCTGTTCTTC. This codes for CASSSGTSLFF.

The chain recombines TRBV6-5 with TRBJ2-7, with 12 bases fitting TRBD1. V gave up 6 bases and J gave up 7 bases; unmatched junction bases: 10. CDR3 length equals 15 residues. Germline CDR1 MNHEY, CDR2 SVGAGI. CDR3 loop: CASSPWGQGAPEQYF. Written as DNA, the CDR3 is TGTGCCAGCAGCCCCTGGGGACAGGGGGCCCCGGAGCAGTACTTC.

This clone has a handful of counts. This chain links TRBV5-6 with TRBJ1-2, with D tentatively TRBD1 (5 bases). The CDR3 is 13 amino acids. Trimming took 2 bases from V and 9 from J, leaving 14 bases between them. The germline V gene has CDR1 SGHDT and CDR2 YYEEEE. In DNA, the CDR3 is TGTGCCAGCAGCTTTGGCAGGGAAAGTAGCTACACCTTC. Encoded protein: CASSFGRESSYTF.

The V gene is TRBV25-1, the J gene TRBJ2-2; TRBD2 matches 8 bases. V trimming: 5 bases; J trimming: 7 bases; junction bases outside the gene matches: 3. The germline V gene has CDR1 MGHDK and CDR2 SYGVNS. This CDR3 is built from 13 residues. This CDR3 is CASSSRGDGELFF. CDR3 in DNA: TGTGCCAGCAGTTCGCGGGGGGACGGGGAGCTGTTTTTT.

The V call is TRBV29-1, the J call TRBJ2-5; 10 positions agree with TRBD2. This CDR3 spans 15 amino acids. Trimming took 8 bases from V and 1 from J; bases not matched to a gene: 10. Germline V gene lookup returns CDR1 SQVTM and CDR2 ANQGSEA. Here the CDR3 reads CSFCVGTSVQETQYF. The CDR3 nucleotides are TGCAGCTTTTGTGTTGGGACTAGCGTCCAAGAGACCCAGTACTTC.

This clone was counted only a few times. J is TRBJ1-1 and V is TRBV9; D gene unclear. The CDR3 is 15 residues long. CDR1 SGDLS and CDR2 YYNGEE come from the germline V gene. The V end was cut by 1 base, the J end by 3 bases, with 13 bases between. The CDR3 sequence is CASSVLGIADTEAFF. Here the CDR3 DNA reads TGTGCCAGCAGCGTATTAGGCATTGCGGACACTGAAGCTTTCTTT.

The rearrangement joins TRBV5-3 to TRBJ1-4, with 7 bases that match TRBD1. TRBV5-3 is placed among ORFs of uncertain function. V trimming: 2 bases; J trimming: 8 bases; junction bases outside the gene matches: 21. The CDR3 runs to 19 residues. CDR3 bases: TGTGCCAGAAGCTTCCCTCTTTTGTACCGAGACAGGGTTGGGGAAAAACTGTTTTTT. Protein sequence: CARSFPLLYRDRVGEKLFF.

This chain uses TRBV28 with TRBJ2-5, with 14 bases that match TRBD2. The DNA end is more similar to TRBJ2-7, so the J call may be wrong. The germline V gene has CDR1 MDHEN and CDR2 SYDVKM. The CDR3 length is 14 residues. The CDR3 sequence: CASSRTSGRYEQYF. CDR3 nucleotides: TGTGCCAGCAGCCGGACTAGCGGGAGGTACGAGCAGTACTTC.

This chain links TRBV19 with TRBJ1-5, with 11 bases matching TRBD1. J was trimmed by 3 bases and V by 5 bases; bases with no gene match: 9. The CDR3 sequence is 17 residues long. CDR1 LNHDA and CDR2 SQIVND come from the germline V gene (reference sequence). The CDR3 nucleotides read TGTGCCAGTAGTTCCCGGACAGGGGGCGAATACAATCAGCCCCAGCATTTT. Protein product: CASSSRTGGEYNQPQHF.

The chain employs TRBV11-2 and TRBJ2-1, with 10 bases that match TRBD2. Germline CDR1 is SGHAT and CDR2 is FQNNGV. The junction had 6 bases not matched to a gene; V was cut back by 6 bases and J by 4 bases. This CDR3 spans 15 amino acids. CDR3 bases: TGTGCCAGCAGGGCCCTAGCGGGGGTTTACAATGAGCAGTTCTTC. Encoded protein: CASRALAGVYNEQFF. Based on the CDR3 plus reference TRBV11-2 and TRBJ2-1, the full variable domain is EAGVAQSPRYKIIEKRQSVAFWCNPISGHATLYWYQQILGQGPKLLIQFQNNGVVDDSQLPKDRFSAERLKGVDSTLKIQPAKLEDSAVYLCASRALAGVYNEQFFGPGTRLTVL.

The chain uses TRBV5-1 and TRBJ2-5, with 8 nucleotides matching TRBD2. The last part of the DNA fits TRBJ2-7 better; the J call may be wrong. Germline CDR1 is SGHRS and CDR2 is YFSETQ. The CDR3 contains 16 residues. The CDR3 nucleotides read TGCGCCAGCAGCCCCCACCTCACAGCGGGAGTTTACGAGCAGTACTTC. Its protein is CASSPHLTAGVYEQYF.

Comment on this clone: Germline is not matched at one junction end, which may reflect a read error. The chain recombines TRBV7-9 with TRBJ2-1; possibly TRBD2 for D (8 bases). The CDR3 covers 17 residues. Germline CDR1 is SEHNR and CDR2 is FQNEAQ (reference sequence). The CDR3 is CSSSLARGGQRNNEQFF. Here the CDR3 DNA reads TGTTCCAGCAGCTTAGCCCGGGGGGGACAGCGAAACAATGAGCAGTTCTTC.

The chain recombines TRBV4-2 with TRBJ2-2; 12 bases align to TRBD2. This CDR3 is built from 17 residues. Germline-derived CDR1 and CDR2 are LGHNA and YNFKEQ. V lost 2 bases, J lost 3 bases, and 4 bases stayed unmatched. The CDR3 sequence: CASSQSLAGGYTGELFF. CDR3 nucleotides: TGTGCCAGCAGCCAATCACTAGCGGGGGGCTACACCGGGGAGCTGTTTTTT.

This rearrangement joins TRBV18 to TRBJ2-2; 8 positions match TRBD2. The V and J ends lost 3 bases and 0 bases, in that order; junction bases with no gene match: 6. The CDR3 has 17 amino acids. Germline V gene lookup returns CDR1 KGHSH and CDR2 LQKENI. The CDR3 loop reads CASSPLRTSPNTGELFF. CDR3 DNA sequence: TGTGCCAGCTCACCCCTAAGGACTAGCCCGAACACCGGGGAGCTGTTTTTT.

The rearrangement uses TRBV4-2 and TRBJ2-7, with 8 bases that match TRBD1. Trimming at V came to 2 bases and at J to 3 bases, leaving 15 bases not matched to a gene. CDR1 is LGHNA and CDR2 is YNFKEQ in the germline V gene. The CDR3 consists of 18 residues. The CDR3 here is CASSQRRGRGEGLYEQYF. In DNA, the CDR3 is TGTGCCAGCAGCCAACGCAGGGGGCGCGGCGAAGGCCTCTACGAGCAGTACTTC.

The chain combines TRBV5-4 with TRBJ1-4, with D perhaps matching TRBD1 (6 bases). Deletions cut 0 bases from V and 13 bases from J, with 19 bases between. The CDR3 is 15 residues long. Germline V gene data show CDR1 as SGHNT and CDR2 as YYREEE (reference sequence). The CDR3 bases are TGTGCCAGCAGCTTGGAAGGTGAGTTGGGCAGGGGACTGTTTTTT. This codes for CASSLEGELGRGLFF.

The rearrangement links TRBV9 to TRBJ2-7, with D uncertain. This CDR3 is 13 amino acids long. Trimming left V 4 bases short and J 5 bases short, with 13 bases between. Germline-derived CDR1 and CDR2 are SGDLS and YYNGEE. The CDR3 nucleotides are TGTGCCAGCAGCCCCGGAGATCTGCACGAGCAGTACTTC. Translating gives CASSPGDLHEQYF. The full variable domain, in which reference TRBV9 and TRBJ2-7 provide the parts outside the CDR3, is DSGVTQTPKHLITATGQRVTLRCSPRSGDLSVYWYQQSLDQGLQFLIQYYNGEERAKGNILERFSAQQFPDLHSELNLSSLELGDSALYFCASSPGDLHEQYFGPGTRLTVT.

This chain links TRBV7-2 with TRBJ1-4; D is ambiguous. V dropped 3 bases and J dropped 4 bases, with 6 bases sitting between them. Per germline, CDR1 SGHTA and CDR2 FQGNSA. The CDR3 spans 13 residues. The CDR3 region is CASSFGSNEKLFF. Written as DNA, the CDR3 is TGTGCCAGCAGCTTCGGGAGTAATGAAAAACTGTTTTTT.

V is TRBV10-3 and J is TRBJ1-2, with 7 bases identical to TRBD1. Germline V lookup: CDR1 ENHRY, CDR2 SYGVKD. V trimming: 1 base; J trimming: 3 bases; junction bases outside the gene matches: 2. The CDR3 totals 14 residues. CDR3 region: CAISELGTDYGYTF. CDR3 DNA: TGTGCCATCAGTGAGTTAGGGACAGACTATGGCTACACCTTC.

The chain carries TRBV10-3 and TRBJ1-3, with a possible D match to TRBD1 (5 bases). The CDR3 spans 17 residues. Per germline, CDR1 ENHRY and CDR2 SYGVKD. V was pared by 1 base and J by 0 bases, with 13 bases between. The CDR3 spells CAISEFHPGVSGNTIYF. As DNA, the CDR3 is TGTGCCATCAGTGAGTTCCACCCGGGGGTCTCTGGAAACACCATATATTTT.